These 8 T cell receptor beta chains were all obtained from the same sample, sequenced in a study of blood T cell repertoires in COVID-19. Data came from immunoSEQ multiplex PCR; TCRdb stores just in-frame clones and leaves some out. The repertoire has around 300,000 clones, roughly 89% of them found once; the top ten carry about 1.7%. The sequencing input was PBMCs or T cells enriched from blood (not recorded which). Source of these receptors: a woman between 18 and 29 years old with acute COVID-19.

This chain links TRBV4-3 with TRBJ1-1, with TRBD1 matching over 11 bases. CDR3 length: 15 residues. With V trimmed by 2 bases and J by 5 bases, 4 bases remained unmatched. Looked up from germline, CDR1 is LGHNA and CDR2 is YSLEER. The CDR3 DNA follows: TGCGCCAGCAGCCAATTGGACAGGGGGCAAACTGAAGCTTTCTTT. Translating it yields CASSQLDRGQTEAFF.

The chain carries TRBV11-2 and TRBJ2-1; D might be TRBD2 (6 bases). The CDR3 is 13 residues long. Per germline, CDR1 SGHAT and CDR2 FQNNGV. V shed 5 bases and J shed 6 bases, with 11 bases lying between them. CDR3 bases: TGTGCCAGCAGCCAGGGAGGATTCAATGAGCAGTTCTTC. Translated, it gives CASSQGGFNEQFF.

The chain links TRBV11-3 to TRBJ2-2; tentative D call: TRBD1 (6 bases). The germline CDR1 and CDR2 sequences are SGHNT and YENEEA. Trimming left V 2 bases short and J 8 bases short, with 15 bases between. The CDR3 totals 15 residues. The CDR3 nucleotides read TGTGCCAGCAGCTTATCCGGAACAGGGCTGGGGGAGCTGTTTTTT. Translating gives CASSLSGTGLGELFF.

CDR3: CASSLGTSVQPQHF. The CDR3 coding sequence is TGTGCCAGCAGCCTCGGGACATCAGTTCAGCCCCAGCATTTT. J is TRBJ1-5 and V is TRBV5-6; perhaps TRBD1 as D (6 bases). Germline V lookup: CDR1 SGHDT, CDR2 YYEEEE. V was pared by 4 bases and J by 6 bases, with 14 bases between. The CDR3 runs 14 residues.

The V and J genes are TRBV3-1 (or the pseudogene TRBV3-2) and TRBJ2-7; 10 bases match TRBD2. Germline loops: CDR1 LGHDT, CDR2 YNNKEL (reference sequence). V was clipped by 4 bases and J by 2 bases; unmatched bases: 17. The CDR3 loop spans 19 amino acids. The CDR3 nucleotides read TGTGCCAGCAGCCCCTCCGGGACTAGCGACCAGCGGTCTCCCTACGAGCAGTACTTC. This codes for CASSPSGTSDQRSPYEQYF.

The chain uses TRBV5-5 and TRBJ1-2, with D possibly being TRBD1 (6 bases). The CDR3 is 14 residues long. Per germline, CDR1 SGHKS and CDR2 YYEKEE (reference sequence). The V and J ends lost 0 bases and 4 bases respectively, with 10 bases between them. The CDR3 nucleotides read TGTGCCAGCAGCTTGGACAGGGTCTTCTATGGCTACACCTTC. This codes for CASSLDRVFYGYTF.

The rearrangement links TRBV28 to TRBJ2-3; possibly TRBD2 for D (5 bases). Trimming took 8 bases from V and 0 from J, leaving 12 bases between them. The length of the CDR3 is 14 residues. The germline V gene has CDR1 MDHEN and CDR2 SYDVKM. This chain's CDR3 is CASVGLLSTDTQYF. In DNA form, the CDR3 reads TGTGCCAGCGTTGGACTTCTTAGCACAGATACGCAGTATTTT.

The chain employs TRBV6-5 and TRBJ1-4; a possible D gene is TRBD1 (5 bases). Deletions cut 4 bases from V and 8 bases from J, with 14 bases between. The CDR3 consists of 14 residues. The germline gives CDR1 MNHEY, CDR2 SVGAGI. CDR3 bases: TGTGCCAGCAGTTTTCAGGCCAGGGCCGAAAAACTGTTTTTT. Encoded protein: CASSFQARAEKLFF.